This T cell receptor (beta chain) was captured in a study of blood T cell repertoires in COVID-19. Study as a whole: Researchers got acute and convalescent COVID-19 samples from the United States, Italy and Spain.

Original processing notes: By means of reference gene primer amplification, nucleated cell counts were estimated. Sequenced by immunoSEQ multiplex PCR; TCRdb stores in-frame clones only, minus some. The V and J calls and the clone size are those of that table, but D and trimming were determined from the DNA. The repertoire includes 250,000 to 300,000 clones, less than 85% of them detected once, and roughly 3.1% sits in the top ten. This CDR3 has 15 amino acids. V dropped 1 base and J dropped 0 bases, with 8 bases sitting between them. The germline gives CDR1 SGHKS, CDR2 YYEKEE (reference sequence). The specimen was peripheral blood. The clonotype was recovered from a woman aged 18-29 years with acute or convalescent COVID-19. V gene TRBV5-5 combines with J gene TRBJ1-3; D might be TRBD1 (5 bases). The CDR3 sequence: CASSLWQGSGNTIYF. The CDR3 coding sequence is TGTGCCAGCAGCTTGTGGCAGGGCTCTGGAAACACCATATATTTT. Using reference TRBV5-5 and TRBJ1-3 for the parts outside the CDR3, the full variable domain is DAGVTQSPTHLIKTRGQQVTLRCSPISGHKSVSWYQQVLGQGPQFIFQYYEKEERGRGNFPDRFSARQFPNYSSELNVNALLLGDSALYLCASSLWQGSGNTIYFGEGSWLTVV.